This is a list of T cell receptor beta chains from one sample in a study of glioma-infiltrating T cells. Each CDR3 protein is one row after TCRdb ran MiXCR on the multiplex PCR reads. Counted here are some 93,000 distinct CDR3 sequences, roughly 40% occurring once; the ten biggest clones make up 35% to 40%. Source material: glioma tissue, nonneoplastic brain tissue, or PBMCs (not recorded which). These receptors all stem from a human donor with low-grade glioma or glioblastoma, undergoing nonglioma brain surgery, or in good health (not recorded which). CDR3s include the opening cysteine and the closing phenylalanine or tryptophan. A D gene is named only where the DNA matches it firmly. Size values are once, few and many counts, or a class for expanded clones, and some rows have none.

CSANRDRANTEAFF	TGCAGTGCAAACCGGGACAGGGCGAACACTGAAGCTTTCTTT	TRBJ1-1	TRBV20-1	TRBD1	.
CASRAYDDRSTGTQYF	TGTGCCAGCAGGGCCTATGACGACAGAAGCACAGGCACGCAGTATTTT	TRBJ2-3	TRBV6-1	.	.
CASRSTGANYNEQFF	TGTGCCAGCAGATCTACCGGGGCTAACTACAATGAGCAGTTCTTC	TRBJ2-1	TRBV28	.	many
CASRVGFSYEQYF	TGTGCCAGCAGAGTCGGGTTTTCCTACGAGCAGTACTTC	TRBJ2-7	TRBV28	.	many
CARTGTGAYEQYF	TGTGCCAGAACCGGGACAGGGGCCTACGAGCAGTACTTC	TRBJ2-7	TRBV2	TRBD1	many
CASSQGTGRPLHF	TGCGCCAGCAGCCAAGGGACAGGGAGGCCCCTCCACTTT	TRBJ1-6	TRBV4-3	TRBD1	many
CASSEFVITDTQYF	TGTGCCAGCAGTGAATTCGTGATAACAGATACGCAGTATTTT	TRBJ2-3	TRBV25-1	.	.
CSASQDSGTQETQNF	TGCAGTGCTAGTCAAGATTCAGGGACCCAAGAGACACAGAACTTC	TRBJ2-5	TRBV20-1	.	.
CASRPPTGFTGELFF	TGTGCCAGCAGACCCCCGACAGGGTTCACCGGGGAGCTGTTTTTT	TRBJ2-2	TRBV28	TRBD1	many
CSAREGLAQYF	TGCAGTGCTAGAGAGGGATTAGCGCAGTATTTT	TRBJ2-3	TRBV20-1	.	many
CASRSSGRHTGELFF	TGTGCCAGTAGGAGCAGCGGGAGGCACACCGGGGAGCTGTTTTTT	TRBJ2-2	TRBV19	TRBD2	many
CASSLPHSNQPQHF	TGTGCCAGCAGTTTGCCACATAGCAATCAGCCCCAGCATTTT	TRBJ1-5	TRBV28	.	many
CASSPQGEGKNIQYF	TGTGCCAGCAGTCCCCAGGGGGAAGGCAAAAACATTCAGTACTTC	TRBJ2-4	TRBV28	TRBD1	many
CASSQRAGGTDTQYF	TGTGCCAGCAGCCAGAGGGCAGGGGGTACAGATACGCAGTATTTT	TRBJ2-3	TRBV3-1	TRBD1	many
CAWSVGILLNTEAFF	TGTGCCTGGAGTGTTGGCATCCTTTTGAACACTGAAGCTTTCTTT	TRBJ1-1	TRBV30	.	.
CASSRIAGGHEQYF	TGTGCCAGCAGCCGGATAGCGGGAGGGCACGAGCAGTACTTC	TRBJ2-7	TRBV11-3	TRBD2	many
CASSLQQGGTSYNEQFF	TGTGCCAGCAGCCTACAACAGGGAGGAACCTCCTACAATGAGCAGTTCTTC	TRBJ2-1	TRBV7-3	.	many
CASSPRDIGLQYF	TGTGCCAGCAGCCCCCGGGACATCGGCCTTCAGTACTTC	TRBJ2-4	TRBV7-8	.	many
CASPQGEAFYEQYF	TGCGCCAGCCCCCAAGGGGAGGCCTTTTACGAGCAGTACTTC	TRBJ2-7	TRBV4-1	.	.
CSAAKGTGTGYEQYF	TGCAGTGCCGCGAAAGGGACAGGGACGGGATACGAGCAGTACTTC	TRBJ2-7	TRBV20-1	TRBD1	many